This T cell receptor beta chain was identified during a study of T-cell reconstitution after alpha-beta-depleted transplantation in children. Unique molecular identifiers were used in preparing the TCRbeta library. TCRdb re-called the PCR reads with MiXCR, one entry per CDR3 protein. Found here are 480,000 or so distinct CDR3 sequences, roughly a tenth of them singletons; the top ten hold around 2%. In regard to this clonotype: Its antigen is currently unknown.

V was shortened by 0 bases and J by 3 bases, with 21 bases between the two germline ends. This CDR3 is built from 18 residues. The study's findings and limits: For some patients, TCRbeta diversity was high at day 60 because of recipient T cells and thymic progenitors that survived. Most T-cell counts and diversity one year after the transplant came from T cells that were newly produced.

The V gene is TRBV23-1, the J gene TRBJ2-7; D is perhaps TRBD2 (5 bases). TRBV23-1 belongs to the ORF category, with a function that is uncertain. The sequences come from PBMCs, collected before TCRalphabeta/CD19-depleted stem cell transplant. The origin of this receptor is a child younger than 10 with inherited bone marrow failure, due to receive a stem cell transplant. This CDR3 is CASSQSAVQWEFLYEQYF. The CDR3 DNA is TGCGCCAGCAGTCAATCCGCGGTACAGTGGGAGTTTCTCTACGAGCAGTACTTC.